The 11 T cell receptor beta chains reported below all come from one sample, sequenced in a study of T-cell memory formation after mild COVID-19. TCRdb analysed the 5' RACE reads with MiXCR anew, one entry per CDR3 protein. The sample includes 49,000 or so distinct CDR3 sequences, 5.5% to 7.5% of them seen just once. Material for sequencing was PBMCs or a T cell subset sorted from them (not recorded which). These receptors were obtained from a man aged 18 to 30 who had mild COVID-19 (a few samples of this study predate the infection). Cell type and time point are not known.

This clonotype was seen repeatedly, ten times or more. The V call is TRBV7-6, the J call TRBJ1-6; 7 nucleotides line up with TRBD1. In germline, CDR1 is SGHVS, CDR2 FNYEAQ. V trimming: 5 bases; J trimming: 9 bases; junction bases outside the gene matches: 10. The CDR3 runs 15 residues. This chain's CDR3 is CASSPVDRVVSPLHF. The CDR3 DNA reads TGTGCCAGCAGCCCTGTAGACAGGGTGGTTTCACCCCTCCACTTT.

Worth noting for this clonotype: This may be a read error, as it is one base from a much larger clone. A read error is likely, as this CDR3 ends without the conserved phenylalanine or tryptophan. The CDR3 DNA follows: TGTGCCAGCGACAGGGTCGATGAGCAGTTCTTG. Protein product: CASDRVDEQFL. This chain uses TRBV7-2 with TRBJ2-1; TRBD1 aligns across 7 bases. In germline, CDR1 is SGHTA, CDR2 FQGNSA. The length of the CDR3 is 11 residues. With 8 bases clipped from V and 8 bases from J, the junction kept 3 bases outside the gene matches.

This clonotype was seen more than once but under ten times. The chain links TRBV4-1 to TRBJ2-1, with 10 bases fitting TRBD1. The CDR3 covers 16 residues. Germline V lookup: CDR1 MGHRA, CDR2 YSYEKL. J gave up 4 bases and V 4 bases, and 7 bases lay outside the gene matches. The CDR3 DNA reads TGCGCCAGCAGCCGACCCGGGACAGGGGCTTACAATGAGCAGTTCTTC. Protein: CASSRPGTGAYNEQFF.

This clonotype occurred many times. This sequence joins TRBV7-3 and TRBJ2-4, with 9 positions matching TRBD1. The CDR3 has 13 residues. Trimming removed 3 bases from V and 7 bases from J; junction bases left unmatched: 1. Germline V gene sequence: CDR1 SGHTA, CDR2 FQGTGA. The CDR3 loop reads CASSFDRGNIQYF. DNA for the CDR3: TGTGCCAGCAGCTTCGACAGGGGGAACATTCAGTACTTC.

This clonotype was counted many times. V and J are TRBV7-2 and TRBJ2-5, with D maybe TRBD1 (5 bases). Germline assignment: CDR1 SGHTA and CDR2 FQGNSA. The CDR3 is 12 amino acids. The V end was cut by 5 bases, the J end by 5 bases, with 9 bases between. CDR3 nucleotide sequence: TGTGCCAGCAGCCCGAACAGGGAGACCCAGTACTTC. This encodes CASSPNRETQYF.

This chain uses TRBV7-8 with TRBJ2-7, with 7 bases that match TRBD2. Germline CDR1 is SGHVS and CDR2 is FQNEAQ. The CDR3 has 16 residues. V dropped 1 base and J dropped 3; count of bases not matched to a gene: 9. The CDR3 DNA reads TGTGCCAGCAGCTTAGGAGGGAGGGCTGGACGCTACGAGCAGTACGTC. This sequence encodes CASSLGGRAGRYEQYV.

The chain joins TRBV7-3 to TRBJ2-6, with a weak D call TRBD1 (5 bases). Germline V lookup: CDR1 SGHTA, CDR2 FQGTGA. The CDR3 is 15 residues long. The V end was cut by 4 bases, the J end by 2 bases, with 9 bases between. The CDR3 DNA reads as TGTGCCAGCAGCTCTGGACATGCTGGGGCCAACGTCCTGACTTTC. It yields the protein CASSSGHAGANVLTF. Drawing the rest from reference TRBV7-3 and TRBJ2-6, the complete variable domain is GAGVSQTPSNKVTEKGKYVELRCDPISGHTALYWYRQSLGQGPEFLIYFQGTGAADDSGLPNDRFFAVRPEGSVSTLKIQRTERGDSAVYLCASSSGHAGANVLTFGAGSRLTVL.

Many counts were recorded for this clonotype. The chain links TRBV20-1 to TRBJ2-3; 9 positions agree with TRBD1. The length of the CDR3 is 13 residues. In germline, CDR1 is DFQATT, CDR2 SNEGSKA (reference sequence). V lost 4 bases and J lost 10; bases outside the gene matches: 9. CDR3 bases: TGCAGTGCTACTCCGGGACAGGGTTGGCCGCAGTATTTT. This sequence encodes CSATPGQGWPQYF.

The chain carries TRBV5-1 and TRBJ2-5; no definite D call. The CDR3 length is 14 residues. Germline assignment: CDR1 SGHRS and CDR2 YFSETQ. The V and J ends lost 5 bases and 2 bases respectively, with 13 bases between them. The CDR3, as DNA: TGCGCCAGCAGATACAAGCCGGATCAAGAGACCCAGTACTTC. It encodes CASRYKPDQETQYF.

The chain carries TRBV6-6 and TRBJ1-6; D is uncertain. Germline CDR1 is MNHNY and CDR2 is SVGAGI (reference sequence). V was trimmed by 0 bases and J by 8 bases, leaving 11 bases between them. The CDR3 covers 15 residues. The CDR3 reads CASSYSLREDSPLHF. In DNA form, the CDR3 reads TGTGCCAGCAGTTACTCGCTAAGGGAAGATTCACCCCTCCACTTT.

The table lists this clonotype with a few counts. This sequence joins TRBV18 and TRBJ1-1; possible D gene TRBD1, 6 bases. Germline values: CDR1 KGHSH, CDR2 LQKENI. V was shortened by 3 bases and J by 3 bases, with 11 bases between the two germline ends. CDR3 size: 14 residues. The CDR3 nucleotides read TGTGCCAGCTCACCCATATCAGGGGACACTGAAGCTTTCTTT. It translates to CASSPISGDTEAFF.